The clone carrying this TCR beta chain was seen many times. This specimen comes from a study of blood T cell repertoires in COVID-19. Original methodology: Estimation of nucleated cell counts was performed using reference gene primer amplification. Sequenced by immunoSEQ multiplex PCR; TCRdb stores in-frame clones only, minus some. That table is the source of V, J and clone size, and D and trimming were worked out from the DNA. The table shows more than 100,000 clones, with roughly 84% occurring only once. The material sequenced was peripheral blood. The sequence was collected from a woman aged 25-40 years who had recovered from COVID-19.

The DNA of the CDR3 is TGTGCCAGCAGTCTAGGCGGCCAGGGGAGCAATCAGCCCCAGCATTTT. Translated: CASSLGGQGSNQPQHF. The chain uses TRBV7-9 and TRBJ1-5, with D possibly TRBD1 on 6 matching bases. In germline, CDR1 is SEHNR, CDR2 FQNEAQ (reference sequence). The CDR3 extends over 16 amino acids. The V and J ends lost 6 bases and 1 base respectively, with 16 bases between them. Complete variable domain (other parts from reference TRBV7-9 and TRBJ1-5): DTGVSQNPRHKITKRGQNVTFRCDPISEHNRLYWYRQTLGQGPEFLTYFQNEAQLEKSRLLSDRFSAERPKGSFSTLEIQRTEQGDSAMYLCASSLGGQGSNQPQHFGDGTRLSIL.